This entry concerns a single TCR beta chain. The antigen remains undetermined. The protocol was immunoSEQ multiplex PCR, while the TCRdb copy is restricted to in-frame clones and leaves out a portion. The sample contains 30,000 or so clones, roughly 80% of which appear only once. The data originate from a study of OX40 agonist ivuxolimab in advanced cancers. Germline V gene sequence: CDR1 MDHEN, CDR2 SYDVKM. The CDR3 is 17 amino acids. V was cut by 2 bases and J by 4 bases, with 21 bases left in between. Whole-study results and caveats: Individuals who were partial responders at 0.1-3.0 mg/kg had clonal expansion that ranked among the lowest.

This material consisted of CD4+ or CD8+ T cells sorted from blood, taken in a trial of the OX40 agonist ivuxolimab. This chain uses TRBV28 with TRBJ2-7; D may be TRBD2 (6 bases). The TCR comes from an adult with an advanced solid tumor such as melanoma, head and neck, liver or kidney cancer. The CDR3 reads CASSLSLNTGGGYEQYF. For the CDR3, the DNA is TGTGCCAGCAGTTTAAGCCTAAACACCGGTGGGGGGTACGAGCAGTACTTC.